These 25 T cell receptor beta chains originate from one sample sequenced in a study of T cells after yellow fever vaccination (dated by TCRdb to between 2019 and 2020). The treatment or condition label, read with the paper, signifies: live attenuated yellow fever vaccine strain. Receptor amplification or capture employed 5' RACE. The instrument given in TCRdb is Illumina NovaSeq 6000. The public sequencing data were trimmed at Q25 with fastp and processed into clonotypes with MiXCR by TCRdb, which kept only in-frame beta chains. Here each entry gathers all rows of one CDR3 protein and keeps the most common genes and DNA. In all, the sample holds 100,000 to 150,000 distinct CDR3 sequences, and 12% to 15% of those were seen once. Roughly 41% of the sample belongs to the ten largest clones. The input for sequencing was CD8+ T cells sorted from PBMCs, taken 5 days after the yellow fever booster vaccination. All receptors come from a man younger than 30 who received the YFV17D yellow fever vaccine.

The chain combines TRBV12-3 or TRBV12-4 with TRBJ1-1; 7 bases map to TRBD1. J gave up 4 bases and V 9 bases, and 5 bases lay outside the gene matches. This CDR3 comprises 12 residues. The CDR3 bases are TGTGCCAGTCTGACAGGGAGCACTGAAGCTTTCTTT. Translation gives CASLTGSTEAFF.

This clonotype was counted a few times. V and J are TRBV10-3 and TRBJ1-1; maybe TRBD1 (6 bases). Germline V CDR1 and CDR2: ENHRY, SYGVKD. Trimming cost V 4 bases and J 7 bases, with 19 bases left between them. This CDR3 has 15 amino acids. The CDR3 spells CAISGGTTRGNEAFF. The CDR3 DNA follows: TGTGCCATCAGTGGAGGGACTACGAGGGGGAATGAAGCTTTCTTT.

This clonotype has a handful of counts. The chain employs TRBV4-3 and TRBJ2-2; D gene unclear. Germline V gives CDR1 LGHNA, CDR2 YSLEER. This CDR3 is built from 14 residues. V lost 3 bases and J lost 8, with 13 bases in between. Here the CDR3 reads CASSQDNTVGELFF. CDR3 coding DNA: TGCGCCAGCAGCCAGGATAACACCGTTGGGGAGCTGTTTTTT.

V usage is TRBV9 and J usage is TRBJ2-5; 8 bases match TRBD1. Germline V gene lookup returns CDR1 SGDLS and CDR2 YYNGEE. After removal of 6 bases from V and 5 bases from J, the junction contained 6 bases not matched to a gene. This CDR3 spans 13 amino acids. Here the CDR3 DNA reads TGTGCCAGCAACCAGGGGGCCCGTGAGACCCAGTACTTC. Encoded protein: CASNQGARETQYF.

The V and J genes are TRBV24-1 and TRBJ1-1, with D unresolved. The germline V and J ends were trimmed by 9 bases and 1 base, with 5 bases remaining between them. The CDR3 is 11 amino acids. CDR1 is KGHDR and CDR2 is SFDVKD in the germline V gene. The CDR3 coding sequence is TGTGCCACCGCGAAGAACACTGAAGCTTTCTTT. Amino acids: CATAKNTEAFF.

CDR3 amino acids: CASSYGGGKNIQYF. CDR3 bases: TGTGCCAGCAGTTATGGGGGGGGCAAAAACATTCAGTACTTC. The chain is built from TRBV6-2 or TRBV6-3 and TRBJ2-4; the match to TRBD2 covers 7 bases. Germline CDR1 and CDR2: MNHEY and SVGEGT. The V segment lost 3 bases and the J segment 3 bases; nucleotides outside the gene matches: 2. CDR3 length equals 14 residues.

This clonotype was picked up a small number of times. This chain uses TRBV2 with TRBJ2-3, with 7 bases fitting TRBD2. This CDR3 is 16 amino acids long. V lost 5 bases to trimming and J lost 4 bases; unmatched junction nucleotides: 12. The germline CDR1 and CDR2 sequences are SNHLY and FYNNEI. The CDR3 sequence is CASSTLTTSFSDTQYF. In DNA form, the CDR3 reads TGTGCCAGCAGTACTTTGACGACTAGCTTCTCAGATACGCAGTATTTT.

The CDR3 loop reads CASSQELGENTIYF. DNA for the CDR3: TGCGCCAGCAGCCAAGAACTAGGTGAAAACACCATATATTTT. This chain joins TRBV4-1 and TRBJ1-3; D is ambiguous. This CDR3 is built from 14 residues. With 0 bases removed from V and 6 bases from J, the gap between germline ends came to 9 bases. The V gene's germline CDR1 is MGHRA and CDR2 YSYEKL.

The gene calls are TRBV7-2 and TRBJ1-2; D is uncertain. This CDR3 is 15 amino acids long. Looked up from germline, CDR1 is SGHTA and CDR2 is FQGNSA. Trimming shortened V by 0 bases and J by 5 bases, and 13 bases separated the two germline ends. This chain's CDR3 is CASSLAPDRIYGYTF. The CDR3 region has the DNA TGTGCCAGCAGCTTAGCGCCGGACCGAATATATGGCTACACCTTC.

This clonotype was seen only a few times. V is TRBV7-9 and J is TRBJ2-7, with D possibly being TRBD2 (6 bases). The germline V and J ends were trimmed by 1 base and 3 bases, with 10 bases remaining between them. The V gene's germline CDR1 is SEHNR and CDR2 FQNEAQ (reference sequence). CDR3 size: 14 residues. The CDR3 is CASSLVEGGYEQYF. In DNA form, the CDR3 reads TGTGCCAGCAGCTTAGTGGAGGGAGGCTACGAGCAGTACTTC.

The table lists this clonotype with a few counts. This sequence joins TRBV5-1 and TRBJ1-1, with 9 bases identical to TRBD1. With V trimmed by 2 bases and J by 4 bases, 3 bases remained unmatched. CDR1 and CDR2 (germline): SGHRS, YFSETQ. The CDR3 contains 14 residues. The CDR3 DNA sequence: TGCGCCAGCAGCTTCGGACAGGGGACCACTGAAGCTTTCTTT. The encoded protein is CASSFGQGTTEAFF.

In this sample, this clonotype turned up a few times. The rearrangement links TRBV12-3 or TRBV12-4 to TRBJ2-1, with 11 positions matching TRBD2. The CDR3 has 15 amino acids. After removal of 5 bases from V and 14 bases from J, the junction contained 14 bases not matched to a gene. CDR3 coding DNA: TGTGCCAGCAGTCCCCTAGCGGGGGGACCTTTCAAGAAGTTCTTC. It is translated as CASSPLAGGPFKKFF.

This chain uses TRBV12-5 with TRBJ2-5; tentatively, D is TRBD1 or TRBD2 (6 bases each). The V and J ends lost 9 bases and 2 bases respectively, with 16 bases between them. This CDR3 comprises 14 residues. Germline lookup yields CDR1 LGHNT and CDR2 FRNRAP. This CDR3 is CASEIGGPQETQYF. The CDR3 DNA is TGTGCTAGCGAGATCGGGGGCCCACAAGAGACCCAGTACTTC.

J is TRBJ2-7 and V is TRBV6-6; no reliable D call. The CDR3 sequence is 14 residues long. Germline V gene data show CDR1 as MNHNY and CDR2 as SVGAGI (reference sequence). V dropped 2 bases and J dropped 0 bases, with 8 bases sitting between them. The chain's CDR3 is CASSYLQNSYEQYV. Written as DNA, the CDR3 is TGTGCCAGCAGTTACCTCCAGAACTCCTACGAGCAGTACGTC.

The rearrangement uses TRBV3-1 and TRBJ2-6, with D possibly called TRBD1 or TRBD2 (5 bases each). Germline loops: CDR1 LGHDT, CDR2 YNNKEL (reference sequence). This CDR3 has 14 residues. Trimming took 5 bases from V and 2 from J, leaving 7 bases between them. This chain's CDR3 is CASSSGPGANVLTF. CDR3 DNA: TGTGCCAGCAGCTCGGGGCCTGGGGCCAACGTCCTGACTTTC.

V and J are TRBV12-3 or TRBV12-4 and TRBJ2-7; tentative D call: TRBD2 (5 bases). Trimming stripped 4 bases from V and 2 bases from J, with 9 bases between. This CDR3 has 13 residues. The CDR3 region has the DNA TGTGCCAGCAGTTCGGAGGACCCCTACGAGCAGTACTTC. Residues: CASSSEDPYEQYF.

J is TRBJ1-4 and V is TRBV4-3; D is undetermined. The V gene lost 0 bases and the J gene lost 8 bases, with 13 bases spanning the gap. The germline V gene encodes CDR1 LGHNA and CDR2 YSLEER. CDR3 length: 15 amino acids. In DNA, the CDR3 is TGCGCCAGCAGCCAAGAGGCGGAAGTCGGGGAAAAACTGTTTTTT. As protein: CASSQEAEVGEKLFF.

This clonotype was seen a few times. The CDR3 DNA reads TGTGCCAGCAGTTTCCAGCGGGGGGGCCTTGATACGCAGTATTTT. Protein sequence: CASSFQRGGLDTQYF. The J gene is TRBJ2-3, the V gene TRBV27, with 10 bases matching TRBD2. Looked up from germline, CDR1 is MNHEY and CDR2 is SMNVEV (reference sequence). V lost 3 bases, J lost 6 bases, and 6 bases stayed unmatched. CDR3 length: 15 residues.

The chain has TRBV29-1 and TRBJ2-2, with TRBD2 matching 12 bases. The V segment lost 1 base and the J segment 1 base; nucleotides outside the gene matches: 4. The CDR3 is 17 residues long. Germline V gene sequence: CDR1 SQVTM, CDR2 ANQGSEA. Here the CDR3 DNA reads TGCAGCGTTGAAGGGCGGACTAGCGGGGAGAACACCGGGGAGCTGTTTTTT. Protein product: CSVEGRTSGENTGELFF.

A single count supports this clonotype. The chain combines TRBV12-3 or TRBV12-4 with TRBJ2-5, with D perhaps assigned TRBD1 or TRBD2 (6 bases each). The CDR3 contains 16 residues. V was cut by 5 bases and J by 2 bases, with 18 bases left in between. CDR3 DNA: TGTGCCAGCAGTGAAGCTATTGGGGGGCGTCAAGAGACCCAGTACTTC. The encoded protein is CASSEAIGGRQETQYF.

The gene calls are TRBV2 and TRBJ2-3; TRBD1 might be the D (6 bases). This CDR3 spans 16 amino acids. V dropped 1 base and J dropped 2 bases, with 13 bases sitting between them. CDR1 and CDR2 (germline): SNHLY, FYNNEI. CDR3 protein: CASSEGQGSNTDTQYF. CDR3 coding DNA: TGTGCCAGCAGTGAAGGGCAGGGGTCTAACACAGATACGCAGTATTTT.

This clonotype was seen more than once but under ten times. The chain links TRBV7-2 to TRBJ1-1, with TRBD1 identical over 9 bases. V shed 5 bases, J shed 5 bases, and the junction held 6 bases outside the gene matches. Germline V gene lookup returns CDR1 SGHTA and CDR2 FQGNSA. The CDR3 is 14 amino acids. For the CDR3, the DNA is TGTGCCAGCAGCAGAGGGGACAGGGTAACTGAAGCTTTCTTT. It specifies CASSRGDRVTEAFF.

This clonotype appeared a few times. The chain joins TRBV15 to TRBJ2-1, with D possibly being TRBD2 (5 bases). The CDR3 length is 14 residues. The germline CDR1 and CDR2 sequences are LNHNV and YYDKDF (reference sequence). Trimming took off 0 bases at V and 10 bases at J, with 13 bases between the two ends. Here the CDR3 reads CATSRDLSWREQFF. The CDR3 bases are TGTGCCACCAGCAGAGATCTATCGTGGAGGGAGCAGTTCTTC.

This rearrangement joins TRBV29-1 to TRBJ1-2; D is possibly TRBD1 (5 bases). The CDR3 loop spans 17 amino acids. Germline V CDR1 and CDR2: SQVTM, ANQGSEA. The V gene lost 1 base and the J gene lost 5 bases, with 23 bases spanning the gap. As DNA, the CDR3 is TGCAGCGTTGAAGGGGGAAAAGGACAACCGATAGGGTATGGCTACACCTTC. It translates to CSVEGGKGQPIGYGYTF.

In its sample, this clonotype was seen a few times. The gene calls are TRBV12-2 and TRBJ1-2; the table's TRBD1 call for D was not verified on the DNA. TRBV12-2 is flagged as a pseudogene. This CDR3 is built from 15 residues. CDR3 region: CASRLALTGGGGYTF. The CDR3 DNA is TGTGCAAGTCGCTTAGCGCTAACAGGGGGAGGCGGCTACACCTTC.